The 14 T cell receptor beta chains listed next were all sequenced from one sample in a study of identical twins. A single record per CDR3 protein comes from TCRdb applying MiXCR to the 5' RACE reads. The repertoire holds hundreds of thousands of distinct CDR3 sequences, with around 6% as singletons. The sequenced sample consisted of naive T cells sorted from blood. Source of these receptors: a man between 18 and 29 years old in good health.

This clonotype was counted many times. The chain links TRBV12-3 or TRBV12-4 to TRBJ2-1, with 14 positions matching TRBD2. The length of the CDR3 is 16 residues. With 5 bases clipped from V and 7 bases from J, the junction kept 7 bases outside the gene matches. The CDR3: CASSDPGLAGENEQFF. In DNA form, the CDR3 reads TGTGCCAGCAGTGACCCGGGACTAGCGGGAGAGAATGAGCAGTTCTTC.

This clonotype appeared many times. V and J are TRBV6-5 and TRBJ1-1; possibly TRBD1 for D (6 bases). CDR3 size: 14 residues. CDR1 is MNHEY and CDR2 is SVGAGI in the germline V gene. Trimming cost V 4 bases and J 4 bases, with 13 bases left between them. This chain's CDR3 is CASSFTGSATEAFF. CDR3 sequence (DNA): TGTGCCAGCAGTTTCACAGGGTCGGCCACTGAAGCTTTCTTT.

V and J are TRBV7-7 and TRBJ2-3; a weak D match, TRBD2 (5 bases). The CDR3 is 13 amino acids. CDR1 and CDR2 from the germline V gene are SSHAT and FNYEAQ (reference sequence). Trimming cost V 3 bases and J 6 bases, with 10 bases left between them. In nucleotides, the CDR3 is TGTGCCAGCAGCTTTAGCAGGAGGGATACGCAGTATTTT. Amino acids: CASSFSRRDTQYF.

The chain recombines TRBV28 with TRBJ1-1; 8 bases line up with TRBD1. Looked up from germline, CDR1 is MDHEN and CDR2 is SYDVKM. The CDR3 loop spans 15 amino acids. Trimming removed 2 bases from V and 3 bases from J; junction bases left unmatched: 5. The CDR3 nucleotides are TGTGCCAGCAGTTTACTGTCCAGGGGGCACACTGAAGCTTTCTTT. The encoded protein is CASSLLSRGHTEAFF.

This clonotype was recorded at least ten times. This sequence joins TRBV4-2 and TRBJ2-2, with D hard to call. With 0 bases removed from V and 4 bases from J, the gap between germline ends came to 6 bases. CDR3 size: 14 residues. Germline CDR1 reads LGHNA; CDR2 reads YNFKEQ. In DNA form, the CDR3 reads TGTGCCAGCAGCCAAGACTCGTTCACCGGGGAGCTGTTTTTT. Translated, it gives CASSQDSFTGELFF.

This clonotype has ten or more counts. The chain joins TRBV4-2 to TRBJ2-7, with 11 nucleotides matching TRBD2. The trim removed 1 base at V and 5 bases at J, leaving 4 bases unmatched. Germline V gives CDR1 LGHNA, CDR2 YNFKEQ. The CDR3 spans 15 residues. Here the CDR3 reads CASSQGLAGNHEQYF. The CDR3, as DNA: TGTGCCAGCAGCCAAGGACTAGCGGGGAACCACGAGCAGTACTTC.

Ten or more counts support this clonotype. V usage is TRBV12-3 or TRBV12-4 and J usage is TRBJ2-1, with D perhaps TRBD2 (5 bases). The CDR3 is 13 residues long. The V end was cut by 2 bases, the J end by 9 bases, with 11 bases between. The CDR3 reads CASSLNIGVEQFF. CDR3 bases: TGTGCCAGCAGTTTAAACATCGGGGTTGAGCAGTTCTTC.

This clonotype was seen only a few times. The V and J genes are TRBV6-5 and TRBJ2-3; 10 nucleotides line up with TRBD2. Germline V CDR1 and CDR2: MNHEY, SVGAGI. CDR3 length: 16 amino acids. Losses at the gene ends were 0 bases for V and 6 bases for J; bases not matched to a gene: 6. This chain's CDR3 is CASSYSGLAGADTQYF. The CDR3 DNA is TGTGCCAGCAGTTACTCGGGTCTAGCGGGAGCTGATACGCAGTATTTT.

The V gene is TRBV7-2, the J gene TRBJ2-5; the D gene is possibly TRBD2 (5 bases). Germline CDR1 reads SGHTA; CDR2 reads FQGNSA. V was pared by 5 bases and J by 5 bases, with 15 bases between. The CDR3 is 14 residues long. The CDR3, as DNA: TGTGCCAGCAGCGAGGGCGCGGAGTGGGAGACCCAGTACTTC. This gives the protein CASSEGAEWETQYF.

The V gene is TRBV6-5, the J gene TRBJ2-7; D gene unclear. Germline CDR1 reads MNHEY; CDR2 reads SVGAGI. Trimming removed 0 bases at V and 2 bases at J, with 14 bases between. This CDR3 comprises 16 residues. The CDR3: CASSYSRLTVTYEQYF. Written as DNA, the CDR3 is TGTGCCAGCAGTTACTCCCGGCTCACGGTTACCTACGAGCAGTACTTC.

This chain uses TRBV6-1 with TRBJ2-5, with D perhaps matching TRBD1 or TRBD2 (5 bases each). The CDR3 is 13 amino acids. The ends were cut back, 8 bases at V and 2 bases at J, with 12 bases in the middle. Germline CDR1 is MNHNS and CDR2 is SASEGT. The CDR3 spells CASGAREQETQYF. The CDR3 bases are TGTGCCAGCGGGGCGAGGGAGCAAGAGACCCAGTACTTC.

The chain employs TRBV10-3 and TRBJ1-1; D call uncertain. CDR3 length: 12 amino acids. The germline CDR1 and CDR2 sequences are ENHRY and SYGVKD. Trimming took off 6 bases at V and 4 bases at J, with 9 bases between the two ends. The CDR3 sequence is CAISQVGTEAFF. The CDR3 coding sequence is TGTGCCATCAGCCAGGTCGGCACTGAAGCTTTCTTT.

This clonotype has only a few counts. The chain is built from TRBV29-1 and TRBJ2-2, with unresolved D. This CDR3 comprises 10 residues. Germline CDR1 reads SQVTM; CDR2 reads ANQGSEA. Trimming removed 7 bases from V and 7 bases from J, with 7 bases in between. The CDR3 DNA follows: TGCAGCGGATACCACGGGGAGCTGTTTTTT. Translating it yields CSGYHGELFF.

This chain connects TRBV5-6 to TRBJ2-2; 7 nucleotides match TRBD1. The length of the CDR3 is 15 residues. V trimming: 3 bases; J trimming: 4 bases; junction bases outside the gene matches: 6. The germline gives CDR1 SGHDT, CDR2 YYEEEE. CDR3 region: CASSSPGQLTGELFF. The CDR3 DNA sequence: TGTGCCAGCAGCTCACCGGGACAGCTCACCGGGGAGCTGTTTTTT.